The TCR beta chain under discussion was sequenced for a study of blood T cells in healthy people across ages. Germline CDR1 and CDR2: SGHRS and YFSETQ. V was trimmed by 0 bases and J by 3 bases, leaving 10 bases between them. The CDR3 loop spans 14 amino acids. Next came a second PCR, run for about 6 to 12 cycles, which used a sample-barcoded 5' primer along with a J-beta primer mix. TCRdb reprocessed the 5' RACE reads via MiXCR and lists one record per CDR3 protein. The sample yields fewer than 600,000 distinct CDR3 sequences, about 26% seen once. This clonotype was detected ten times or more. This sample also appeared in a second study, on T cells of mothers and their children.

The chain has TRBV5-1 and TRBJ2-7; D is possibly TRBD1 (5 bases). The TCR sequence derives from a boy between 2 and 10 years old in good health. The sample was blood. CDR3: CASSLEQGGYEQYF. Written as DNA, the CDR3 is TGCGCCAGCAGCTTGGAGCAGGGTGGCTACGAGCAGTACTTC. The entire variable domain, with the rest obtained from reference TRBV5-1 and TRBJ2-7, is as follows: KAGVTQTPRYLIKTRGQQVTLSCSPISGHRSVSWYQQTPGQGLQFLFEYFSETQRNKGNFPGRFSGRQFSNSRSEMNVSTLELGDSALYLCASSLEQGGYEQYFGPGTRLTVT.